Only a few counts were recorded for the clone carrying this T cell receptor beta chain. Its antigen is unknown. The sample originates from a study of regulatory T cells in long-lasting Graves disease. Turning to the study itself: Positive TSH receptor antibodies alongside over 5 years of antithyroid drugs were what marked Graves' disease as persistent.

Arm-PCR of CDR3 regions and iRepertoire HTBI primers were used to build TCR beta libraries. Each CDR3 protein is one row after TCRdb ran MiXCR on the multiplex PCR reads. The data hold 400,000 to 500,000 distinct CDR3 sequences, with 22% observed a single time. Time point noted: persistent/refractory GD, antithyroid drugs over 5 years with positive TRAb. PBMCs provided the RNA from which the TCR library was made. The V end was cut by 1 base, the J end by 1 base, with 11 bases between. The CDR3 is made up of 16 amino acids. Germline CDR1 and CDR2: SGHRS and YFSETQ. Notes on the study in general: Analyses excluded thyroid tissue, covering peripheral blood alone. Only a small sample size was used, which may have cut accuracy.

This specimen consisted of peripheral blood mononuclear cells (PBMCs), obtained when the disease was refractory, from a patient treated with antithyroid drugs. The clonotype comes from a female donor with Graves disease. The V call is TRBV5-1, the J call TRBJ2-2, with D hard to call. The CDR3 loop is CASSLSLRLNTGELFF. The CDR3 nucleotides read TGCGCCAGCAGCTTGTCCCTCAGGTTGAACACCGGGGAGCTGTTTTTT. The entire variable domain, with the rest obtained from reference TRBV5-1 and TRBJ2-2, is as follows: KAGVTQTPRYLIKTRGQQVTLSCSPISGHRSVSWYQQTPGQGLQFLFEYFSETQRNKGNFPGRFSGRQFSNSRSEMNVSTLELGDSALYLCASSLSLRLNTGELFFGEGSRLTVL.